This T cell receptor beta chain is from a study of T cell changes during pregnancy in multiple sclerosis. V was trimmed by 7 bases and J by 7 bases, leaving 19 bases between them. Germline CDR1 reads MNHEY; CDR2 reads SMNVEV (reference sequence). This CDR3 is built from 14 residues. The repertoire was sequenced with immunoSEQ multiplex PCR; TCRdb's copy has only in-frame clones and lacks some. This table has 100,000 or so clones, around 93% appearing once. The source is a female donor with multiple sclerosis, enrolled in a pregnancy study. The V gene is TRBV27, the J gene TRBJ1-1; D is possibly TRBD1 (5 bases). Sequenced material: peripheral blood, taken before pregnancy. Here the CDR3 reads CASKPGGVFLEAFF. As DNA, the CDR3 is TGTGCCAGCAAACCGGGGGGTGTGTTTCTTGAAGCTTTCTTT.